Listed below are T cell receptor beta chains from one sample, sequenced in a study of blood T cell repertoires in COVID-19. Assay used: immunoSEQ multiplex PCR; TCRdb lists only in-frame clones, some missing. The sample has about 180,000 clones, approximately 81% seen once. The source material was peripheral blood. These receptors were collected from a man aged 18 to 30 with active or convalescent COVID-19. The CDR3 runs from the conserved cysteine through the conserved F or W. Fields, in order: V gene, D gene, clone size, J gene, CDR3 DNA, CDR3 protein. The D gene is left open where the match is weak. Expanded clones are given a class, and other clones once, few, many or no size at all.

V gene: TRBV18
D gene: TRBD1
clone size: .
J gene: TRBJ1-2
CDR3 DNA: TGTGCCAGCTCACCCTCCCCTGACAGGGGAGCTAACTATGGCTACACCTTC
CDR3 protein: CASSPSPDRGANYGYTF

V gene: TRBV7-9
D gene: .
clone size: few
J gene: TRBJ1-3
CDR3 DNA: TGTGCCAGCAGCCGGACAAGCTCTGGAAACACCATATATTTT
CDR3 protein: CASSRTSSGNTIYF

V gene: TRBV12-1
D gene: .
clone size: .
J gene: TRBJ1-2
CDR3 DNA: TGTGCCAGCAGCTCCGGGGTCGGGGCTAACTATGGCTACACCTTC
CDR3 protein: CASSSGVGANYGYTF

V gene: TRBV6-5
D gene: .
clone size: .
J gene: TRBJ1-1
CDR3 DNA: TGTGCCAGCAGGATGGGAGTGAACACTGAAGCTTTCTTT
CDR3 protein: CASRMGVNTEAFF

V gene: TRBV28
D gene: .
clone size: .
J gene: TRBJ2-7
CDR3 DNA: TGTGCCAGCAGTTCGGTAGCCGGGACATACTACGAGCAGTACTTC
CDR3 protein: CASSSVAGTYYEQYF

V gene: TRBV2
D gene: .
clone size: .
J gene: TRBJ1-6
CDR3 DNA: TGTGCCAGCAGTGGACAGACTTCACCCCTCCACTTT
CDR3 protein: CASSGQTSPLHF

V gene: TRBV6-2/TRBV6-3
D gene: .
clone size: .
J gene: TRBJ2-6
CDR3 DNA: TGTGCCAGCAGTTACGTGACAGGAGGATTGGGGAGCTCTGGGGCCAACGTCCTGACTTTC
CDR3 protein: CASSYVTGGLGSSGANVLTF

V gene: TRBV5-6
D gene: TRBD1
clone size: .
J gene: TRBJ1-5
CDR3 DNA: TGTGCCAGCAGCTCAACAGGGGATTATCAGCCCCAGCATTTT
CDR3 protein: CASSSTGDYQPQHF

V gene: TRBV6-6
D gene: TRBD1
clone size: .
J gene: TRBJ2-7
CDR3 DNA: TGTGCCAGCAGCCCACGAGGAACAGGGGAGTACGAGCAGTACTTC
CDR3 protein: CASSPRGTGEYEQYF

V gene: TRBV2
D gene: .
clone size: few
J gene: TRBJ1-6
CDR3 DNA: TGTGCCAGCTCGGGACATAACTATAATTCACCCCTCCACTTT
CDR3 protein: CASSGHNYNSPLHF

V gene: TRBV11-2
D gene: .
clone size: .
J gene: TRBJ1-2
CDR3 DNA: TGTGCCAGCAGCCCTCTACGAGGCTATGGCTACACCTTC
CDR3 protein: CASSPLRGYGYTF

V gene: TRBV28
D gene: .
clone size: .
J gene: TRBJ2-1
CDR3 DNA: TGTGCCGTTCGGAGGGAGGTAATCAATGAGCAGTTCTTC
CDR3 protein: CAVRREVINEQFF

V gene: TRBV7-2
D gene: TRBD1
clone size: .
J gene: TRBJ2-1
CDR3 DNA: TGTGCCAGCAGCTTAGGAGGGCCAGGGGGAATCAATGAGCAGTTCTTC
CDR3 protein: CASSLGGPGGINEQFF

V gene: TRBV6-2/TRBV6-3
D gene: TRBD2
clone size: .
J gene: TRBJ2-7
CDR3 DNA: TGTGCCAGCAGTTCTAGCGGGAGCATCTACGAGCAGTACTTC
CDR3 protein: CASSSSGSIYEQYF

V gene: TRBV14
D gene: TRBD2
clone size: .
J gene: TRBJ2-7
CDR3 DNA: TGTGCCAGCAGCCAAGATTGGGACTACCGTTCCCCTTACAGCTCCTACGAGCAGTACTTC
CDR3 protein: CASSQDWDYRSPYSSYEQYF

V gene: TRBV3-1/TRBV3-2
D gene: .
clone size: .
J gene: TRBJ1-4
CDR3 DNA: TGTGCCAGCAGTGAGACAGCAACTAATGAAAAACTGTTTTTT
CDR3 protein: CASSETATNEKLFF

V gene: TRBV11-2
D gene: TRBD2
clone size: .
J gene: TRBJ2-7
CDR3 DNA: TGTGCCAGCAGCTTAGAGTCCCTAGCGGAACAGTACTTC
CDR3 protein: CASSLESLAEQYF

V gene: TRBV18
D gene: TRBD1
clone size: .
J gene: TRBJ2-5
CDR3 DNA: TGTGCCAGCTCACCAAACAGGGGGAGGCGTGGAATCCAAGAGACCCAGTACTTC
CDR3 protein: CASSPNRGRRGIQETQYF

V gene: TRBV27
D gene: .
clone size: once
J gene: TRBJ2-7
CDR3 DNA: TGTGCCAGCAGTTCACAGGGTGCGGCGCGCGAGCAGTACTTC
CDR3 protein: CASSSQGAAREQYF

V gene: TRBV28
D gene: .
clone size: .
J gene: TRBJ1-1
CDR3 DNA: TGTGCCAGCAGTCCCGCCAGGTCAGGGTGGGACACTGAAGCTTTCTTT
CDR3 protein: CASSPARSGWDTEAFF

V gene: TRBV18
D gene: .
clone size: .
J gene: TRBJ2-1
CDR3 DNA: TGTGCCAGCTCACCACCGAGCGTCCCCTACAATGAGCAGTTCTTC
CDR3 protein: CASSPPSVPYNEQFF

V gene: TRBV4-3
D gene: TRBD2
clone size: .
J gene: TRBJ2-5
CDR3 DNA: TGCGCCAGCAGCCAAGTTAAAGCGGGAGGGGAGACCCAGTACTTC
CDR3 protein: CASSQVKAGGETQYF

V gene: TRBV24-1
D gene: TRBD2
clone size: .
J gene: TRBJ2-3
CDR3 DNA: TGTGCCACCCGGGGTAGCGGGAGGGTAAGAGAAGATACGCAGTATTTT
CDR3 protein: CATRGSGRVREDTQYF

V gene: TRBV2
D gene: TRBD2
clone size: .
J gene: TRBJ2-1
CDR3 DNA: TGTGCCAGCAGGCCTGGGACTAGCACCCGCGATGAGCAGTTCTTC
CDR3 protein: CASRPGTSTRDEQFF

V gene: TRBV10-1
D gene: TRBD1
clone size: .
J gene: TRBJ2-1
CDR3 DNA: TGCGCCAGCCAAACGGGACAGGGAAACAATGAGCAGTTCTTC
CDR3 protein: CASQTGQGNNEQFF

V gene: TRBV6-5
D gene: .
clone size: .
J gene: TRBJ2-7
CDR3 DNA: TGTGCCAGCACCGGGACACCCTCCTACGAGCAGTACTTC
CDR3 protein: CASTGTPSYEQYF

V gene: TRBV30
D gene: TRBD2
clone size: .
J gene: TRBJ2-1
CDR3 DNA: TGTGCCTGGATGGCTGATCTAGCGGGAGCAGGAGAGCAGTTCTTC
CDR3 protein: CAWMADLAGAGEQFF

V gene: TRBV19
D gene: .
clone size: .
J gene: TRBJ1-2
CDR3 DNA: TGTGCCAGTCAGAGGGACTATGGCTACACCTTC
CDR3 protein: CASQRDYGYTF

V gene: TRBV7-4
D gene: .
clone size: .
J gene: TRBJ1-2
CDR3 DNA: TGTGCCAGCAGCGTAGGACAGCGAGCTAACTATGGCTACACCTTC
CDR3 protein: CASSVGQRANYGYTF

V gene: TRBV5-1
D gene: .
clone size: .
J gene: TRBJ1-2
CDR3 DNA: TGCGCCAGCAGCTTGGAGTCAGGGCAAAACTATGGCTACACCTTC
CDR3 protein: CASSLESGQNYGYTF

V gene: TRBV6-2/TRBV6-3
D gene: TRBD2
clone size: .
J gene: TRBJ2-2
CDR3 DNA: TGTGCCAGCAGTTACGGACTTTCGACTAGCGGGACGAACACCGGGGAGCTGTTTTTT
CDR3 protein: CASSYGLSTSGTNTGELFF

V gene: TRBV11-2
D gene: .
clone size: .
J gene: TRBJ1-2
CDR3 DNA: TGTGCCAGCAGCTTATTAAGAGAGCGTGGCTACACCTTC
CDR3 protein: CASSLLRERGYTF

V gene: TRBV6-2/TRBV6-3
D gene: .
clone size: once
J gene: TRBJ2-5
CDR3 DNA: TGTGCCAGCAGTTACTCGGGAGCTGGGACCCAGTACTTC
CDR3 protein: CASSYSGAGTQYF

V gene: TRBV5-4
D gene: TRBD1
clone size: once
J gene: TRBJ2-7
CDR3 DNA: TGTGCCAGCAGCCCGCCGGGACAGCACTACGAGCAGTACTTC
CDR3 protein: CASSPPGQHYEQYF

V gene: TRBV3-1/TRBV3-2
D gene: .
clone size: .
J gene: TRBJ2-5
CDR3 DNA: TGTGCCAGCACCCAATCCATGGGGCCCCAGTACTTC
CDR3 protein: CASTQSMGPQYF

V gene: TRBV7-9
D gene: .
clone size: .
J gene: TRBJ1-6
CDR3 DNA: TGTGCCAGCACCACCCCCCCAAATAATTCACCCCTCCACTTT
CDR3 protein: CASTTPPNNSPLHF

V gene: TRBV6-5
D gene: TRBD1
clone size: .
J gene: TRBJ2-7
CDR3 DNA: TGTGCCAGCAGTAGGGACAGGGGTGGTTACGAGCAGTACTTC
CDR3 protein: CASSRDRGGYEQYF

V gene: TRBV14
D gene: .
clone size: .
J gene: TRBJ2-7
CDR3 DNA: TGTGCCAGCAGCCACGGGACACTTTCTGGGCAGTACTTC
CDR3 protein: CASSHGTLSGQYF

V gene: TRBV4-1
D gene: .
clone size: few
J gene: TRBJ1-2
CDR3 DNA: TGCGCCAGCAGCCAATCCCCATCAGGGGAGAACTATGGCTACACCTTC
CDR3 protein: CASSQSPSGENYGYTF

V gene: TRBV2
D gene: TRBD1
clone size: .
J gene: TRBJ2-1
CDR3 DNA: TGTGCCAGCAGTTACAGGACAGGCTACGTGTATGAGCAGTTCTTC
CDR3 protein: CASSYRTGYVYEQFF

V gene: TRBV18
D gene: .
clone size: .
J gene: TRBJ2-5
CDR3 DNA: TGTGCCAGCTCACCCCCGGTTTACAGGGAAGAGACCCAGTACTTC
CDR3 protein: CASSPPVYREETQYF

V gene: TRBV7-2
D gene: TRBD1
clone size: .
J gene: TRBJ2-5
CDR3 DNA: TGTGCCAGCAGCCTCGACAGGGGGCGAGAGACCCAGTACTTC
CDR3 protein: CASSLDRGRETQYF

V gene: TRBV6-5
D gene: .
clone size: .
J gene: TRBJ2-3
CDR3 DNA: TGTGCCAGCAGTTACTCGGGCCGGCCTAGCACAGATACGCAGTATTTT
CDR3 protein: CASSYSGRPSTDTQYF

V gene: TRBV30
D gene: .
clone size: few
J gene: TRBJ1-2
CDR3 DNA: TGTGCCTGGAGTCAACGACAGGTTGGCTATGGCTACACCTTC
CDR3 protein: CAWSQRQVGYGYTF

V gene: TRBV11-2
D gene: .
clone size: .
J gene: TRBJ2-7
CDR3 DNA: TGTGCCAGCAGCTTAGATGCAGGGGGGACGATCGAGCAGTACTTC
CDR3 protein: CASSLDAGGTIEQYF

V gene: TRBV6-5
D gene: TRBD1
clone size: .
J gene: TRBJ1-6
CDR3 DNA: TGTGCCAGCAGTTCCGAGGGGGCTTACAATTCACCCCTCCACTTT
CDR3 protein: CASSSEGAYNSPLHF

V gene: TRBV7-9
D gene: TRBD2
clone size: .
J gene: TRBJ2-7
CDR3 DNA: TGTGCCAGCAGCTTAGGGTTCGGACTAGCGGCCTACGAGCAGTACTTC
CDR3 protein: CASSLGFGLAAYEQYF

V gene: TRBV18
D gene: TRBD1
clone size: .
J gene: TRBJ2-5
CDR3 DNA: TGTGCCAGCTCCCAGGGGGTACAAGAGACCCAGTACTTC
CDR3 protein: CASSQGVQETQYF

V gene: TRBV5-1
D gene: .
clone size: .
J gene: TRBJ2-3
CDR3 DNA: TGCGCCAGCACCAGAATGGGGGGGCCCACAGATACGCAGTATTTT
CDR3 protein: CASTRMGGPTDTQYF

V gene: TRBV6-5
D gene: TRBD2
clone size: .
J gene: TRBJ2-7
CDR3 DNA: TGTGCCAGCGACCTAGCGGAGGGTTCCTACGAGCAGTACTTC
CDR3 protein: CASDLAEGSYEQYF

V gene: TRBV30
D gene: .
clone size: .
J gene: TRBJ1-6
CDR3 DNA: TGTGCCTGGAGCGGCCAAAGGGGGGGATCCTATAATTCACCCCTCCACTTT
CDR3 protein: CAWSGQRGGSYNSPLHF

V gene: TRBV6-4
D gene: TRBD1
clone size: once
J gene: TRBJ1-1
CDR3 DNA: TGTGCCAGCAGGAATACAGGGGGGAGTGAAGCTTTCTTT
CDR3 protein: CASRNTGGSEAFF